What follows describes a single T cell receptor beta chain. This sample stems from a study of shared clonotypes between healthy human individuals. Sequenced by immunoSEQ multiplex PCR; TCRdb stores in-frame clones only, minus some. The repertoire includes about 2 million clones, approximately 95% of them detected once, and roughly 1.2% sits in the top ten. Naive CD8 isolation took CD45RO-negative cells positively selected for CCR7 and excluded terminally differentiated effector memory CD45RA+ cells. The receptor was isolated from a man younger than 35 in good health. Material: naive CD8+ T cells sorted from blood.

This CDR3 is CAWSVLFDQETQYF. CDR3 nucleotides: TGTGCCTGGAGTGTACTCTTCGATCAAGAGACCCAGTACTTC. V gene TRBV30 combines with J gene TRBJ2-5; D remains unclear. The CDR3 totals 14 residues. Germline CDR1 reads GTSNPN; CDR2 reads SVGIG (reference sequence). The V gene lost 0 bases and the J gene lost 2 bases, with 10 bases spanning the gap.